These 27 T cell receptor beta chains share one sample of origin, sequenced in a study of neurological immune-mediated disorders. Time point in this sample: longitudinal time-point 2. In TCRdb, the 5' RACE reads were re-called with MiXCR into one record per CDR3 protein. Of some 100,000 distinct CDR3 sequences in the sample, over 10% were seen once. The sequencing sample was made of PBMCs. The receptors here all came from a female donor with HTLV-1-associated myelopathy (HAM/TSP).

This clonotype occurred many times. The rearrangement links TRBV5-1 to TRBJ2-5; D not resolved. CDR1 is SGHRS, CDR2 YFSETQ, per germline. V lost 0 bases and J 3 bases, leaving 6 bases between the germline ends. CDR3 size: 13 residues. The CDR3 loop reads CASSLDGEETQYF. Written as DNA, the CDR3 is TGCGCCAGCAGCTTGGATGGGGAAGAGACCCAGTACTTC.

This clonotype appeared many times. The chain combines TRBV3-1 with TRBJ2-7; 9 nucleotides match TRBD2. CDR1 LGHDT and CDR2 YNNKEL come from the germline V gene (reference sequence). CDR3 length equals 15 residues. The V segment lost 3 bases and the J segment 0 bases; nucleotides outside the gene matches: 3. CDR3 sequence (DNA): TGTGCCAGCAGCCATCTAGCGGGGAGCTCCTACGAGCAGTACTTC. As protein: CASSHLAGSSYEQYF.

This clonotype was seen many times. The J gene is TRBJ2-3, the V gene TRBV7-2, with 8 bases identical to TRBD1. The junction had 5 bases not matched to a gene; V was cut back by 0 bases and J by 6 bases. Germline V gives CDR1 SGHTA, CDR2 FQGNSA. The CDR3 has 15 residues. CDR3 nucleotide sequence: TGTGCCAGCAGCTTAGCTGGACAGGGTACCGATACGCAGTATTTT. It encodes CASSLAGQGTDTQYF.

V usage is TRBV6-1 and J usage is TRBJ2-3; possibly TRBD1 for D (5 bases). Trimming left V 7 bases short and J 5 bases short, with 16 bases between. CDR1 and CDR2 from the germline V gene are MNHNS and SASEGT. The CDR3 has 14 residues. The CDR3 nucleotides read TGTGCCAGCACCCCAAAGGGGCATTTAGATACGCAGTATTTT. Its translation: CASTPKGHLDTQYF.

Many counts were recorded for this clonotype. V is TRBV21-1 and J is TRBJ1-1. TRBV21-1 is noted as a pseudogene. The CDR3 is 14 amino acids. CDR3 nucleotide sequence: TGTGCCAGCACTACCGGGGATAAGAACACTGAAGCTTTCTTT. It translates to CASTTGDKNTEAFF.

This clonotype showed up just a few times. This sequence joins TRBV11-2 and TRBJ2-5, with 11 positions matching TRBD2. This CDR3 contains 16 residues. The trim removed 3 bases at V and 5 bases at J, leaving 8 bases unmatched. CDR1 is SGHAT and CDR2 is FQNNGV in the germline V gene. CDR3 sequence: CASSFLTSGVEETQYF. The CDR3, as DNA: TGTGCCAGCAGCTTTTTGACTAGCGGGGTGGAGGAGACCCAGTACTTC.

This clonotype was picked up many times. The J gene is TRBJ1-2, the V gene TRBV5-1; TRBD1 is a possible D gene (5 bases). This CDR3 comprises 12 residues. From germline, CDR1 is SGHRS and CDR2 YFSETQ. Deletions cut 2 bases from V and 6 bases from J, with 8 bases between. In DNA, the CDR3 is TGCGCCAGCAGCTTCCAGGGTGATGGCTACACCTTC. Amino acids: CASSFQGDGYTF.

This clonotype was seen many times. V is TRBV5-1 and J is TRBJ1-2, with D maybe TRBD1 (5 bases). V lost 4 bases and J lost 4, with 20 bases in between. The CDR3 has 16 residues. The V gene's germline CDR1 is SGHRS and CDR2 YFSETQ. This CDR3 is CASSHPGTGGFYGYTF. The CDR3 DNA sequence: TGCGCCAGCAGCCACCCCGGGACGGGCGGATTCTATGGCTACACCTTC.

About this clonotype: One base away lies a much larger clone, so this may be a sequencing read error. CDR3 loop: CASSSTWYEQYF. The CDR3 coding sequence is TGTGCCAGCAGCTCGACATGGTACGAGCAGTACTTC. The chain is built from TRBV9 and TRBJ2-7; D is unresolved. Germline loops: CDR1 SGDLS, CDR2 YYNGEE. V lost 4 bases and J lost 4, with 9 bases in between. CDR3 length equals 12 residues. The variable domain in full, with the rest retrieved from reference TRBV9 and TRBJ2-7, is DSGVTQTPKHLITATGQRVTLRCSPRSGDLSVYWYQQSLDQGLQFLIQYYNGEERAKGNILERFSAQQFPDLHSELNLSSLELGDSALYFCASSSTWYEQYFGPGTRLTVT.

This clonotype was detected ten times or more. V gene TRBV5-1 combines with J gene TRBJ2-7; D possibly corresponds to TRBD1 (6 bases). The CDR3 loop spans 14 amino acids. The V end was cut by 1 base, the J end by 0 bases, with 8 bases between. CDR1 SGHRS and CDR2 YFSETQ come from the germline V gene. Here the CDR3 reads CASSLTGSSYEQYF. The CDR3 nucleotides read TGCGCCAGCAGCTTGACAGGGAGCTCCTACGAGCAGTACTTC. Drawing the rest from reference TRBV5-1 and TRBJ2-7, the complete variable domain is KAGVTQTPRYLIKTRGQQVTLSCSPISGHRSVSWYQQTPGQGLQFLFEYFSETQRNKGNFPGRFSGRQFSNSRSEMNVSTLELGDSALYLCASSLTGSSYEQYFGPGTRLTVT.

Only a few counts were recorded for this clonotype. The V gene is TRBV5-1, the J gene TRBJ2-7; D not resolved. There are 17 residues in the CDR3. The germline CDR1 and CDR2 sequences are SGHRS and YFSETQ. V was cut by 0 bases and J by 2 bases, with 18 bases left in between. DNA of the CDR3: TGCGCCAGCAGCTTGGAAATCTCAGACATCCCGACCTACGAGCAGTACTTC. Its translation is CASSLEISDIPTYEQYF.

This clonotype was counted ten times or more. J is TRBJ2-6 and V is TRBV20-1; D remains unclear. Germline CDR1 DFQATT, CDR2 SNEGSKA (reference sequence). V was trimmed by 5 bases and J by 0 bases, leaving 8 bases between them. The CDR3 runs 14 residues. CDR3 region: CSAVPLSGANVLTF. The CDR3 nucleotides read TGCAGTGCTGTTCCACTCTCTGGGGCCAACGTCCTGACTTTC.

This clonotype is labeled as medium-sized (0.01 to 0.1%). The chain has TRBV5-6 and TRBJ2-3; maybe TRBD2 (6 bases). The CDR3 totals 15 residues. Germline values: CDR1 SGHDT, CDR2 YYEEEE. V shed 2 bases and J shed 0 bases, with 10 bases lying between them. The CDR3 DNA reads TGTGCCAGCAGCTTCCGCGGGACCAGCACAGATACGCAGTATTTT. Translating it yields CASSFRGTSTDTQYF.

This clonotype was detected many times. The chain combines TRBV7-3 with TRBJ2-1; 8 bases are a match to TRBD2. This CDR3 is built from 17 residues. Germline lookup yields CDR1 SGHTA and CDR2 FQGTGA. V dropped 1 base and J dropped 5; count of bases not matched to a gene: 10. CDR3 residues: CASSLKYEAGAHNEQFF. For the CDR3, the DNA is TGTGCCAGCAGCTTAAAGTACGAAGCGGGGGCCCACAATGAGCAGTTCTTC. Full variable domain (rest looked up from reference TRBV7-3 and TRBJ2-1): GAGVSQTPSNKVTEKGKYVELRCDPISGHTALYWYRQSLGQGPEFLIYFQGTGAADDSGLPNDRFFAVRPEGSVSTLKIQRTERGDSAVYLCASSLKYEAGAHNEQFFGPGTRLTVL.

This clonotype has a count of ten or more. The chain uses TRBV29-1 and TRBJ1-2; tentatively, D is TRBD1 (6 bases). Germline V lookup: CDR1 SQVTM, CDR2 ANQGSEA. The CDR3 is 17 amino acids. The V gene lost 0 bases and the J gene lost 0 bases, with 17 bases spanning the gap. The CDR3: CSVEEEGTSSANYGYTF. CDR3 coding DNA: TGCAGCGTTGAAGAAGAGGGGACATCATCAGCTAACTATGGCTACACCTTC. The variable domain in full, with the rest retrieved from reference TRBV29-1 and TRBJ1-2, is SAVISQKPSRDICQRGTSLTIQCQVDSQVTMMFWYRQQPGQSLTLIATANQGSEATYESGFVIDKFPISRPNLTFSTLTVSNMSPEDSSIYLCSVEEEGTSSANYGYTFGSGTRLTVV.

This clonotype has a single count. This chain joins TRBV2 and TRBJ2-7; D is ambiguous. The V gene's germline CDR1 is SNHLY and CDR2 FYNNEI. V was pared by 7 bases and J by 4 bases, with 14 bases between. This CDR3 region has 13 residues. The CDR3 DNA sequence: TGTGCCAGCACCCGGATATGGGCATACGAGCAGTACTTC. It codes for CASTRIWAYEQYF.

A note on this clonotype: Possible read error: a much larger clone is one base away. The chain is built from TRBV18 and TRBJ2-1; D uncertain. Deletions cut 8 bases from V and 10 bases from J, with 9 bases between. CDR1 KGHSH and CDR2 LQKENI come from the germline V gene. The length of the CDR3 is 10 residues. The CDR3 here is CASPESEQFF. In nucleotides, the CDR3 is TGTGCCAGCCCCGAGTCCGAGCAGTTCTTC.

There are many counts of this clonotype. The chain has TRBV29-1 and TRBJ2-7, with unresolved D. This CDR3 comprises 12 residues. CDR1 and CDR2 from the germline V gene are SQVTM and ANQGSEA. V lost 6 bases and J 4 bases, leaving 13 bases between the germline ends. The CDR3 here is CSVKTGDYEQYF. The CDR3 nucleotides read TGCAGCGTGAAAACTGGAGATTACGAGCAGTACTTC.

This clonotype is medium-sized in the sample. V gene TRBV21-1 combines with J gene TRBJ2-7; TRBD1 is the table's D call and was not checked against the DNA. TRBV21-1 is annotated as a pseudogene. This CDR3 is 17 amino acids long. This CDR3 is CASSNTPSAGGLCEQYF. In nucleotides, the CDR3 is TGTGCCAGCAGCAACACCCCCAGCGCGGGGGGGCTCTGCGAGCAGTACTTC.

This clonotype turned up a few times. CDR3 DNA: TGTGCCAGCAGTTTTAGGGCGGGGGGCACAGATACGCAGTATTTT. Translating it yields CASSFRAGGTDTQYF. The rearrangement uses TRBV12-3 or TRBV12-4 and TRBJ2-3; 7 bases are shared with TRBD2. Unmatched junction bases numbered 4, after V lost 3 bases and J lost 1 base. The CDR3 runs 15 residues.

This clonotype was observed at least ten times. V is TRBV2 and J is TRBJ2-2, with TRBD1 as a possible D gene (5 bases). Germline V CDR1 and CDR2: SNHLY, FYNNEI. This CDR3 is 11 amino acids long. Trimming shortened V by 11 bases and J by 6 bases, and 10 bases separated the two germline ends. The CDR3 region is CAGQGAGELFF. DNA of the CDR3: TGTGCCGGCCAAGGGGCCGGGGAGCTGTTTTTT.

Ten or more counts support this clonotype. The chain carries TRBV27 and TRBJ2-1, with D possibly being TRBD2 (6 bases). The germline gives CDR1 MNHEY, CDR2 SMNVEV (reference sequence). Trimming took 4 bases from V and 1 from J, leaving 14 bases between them. The CDR3 length is 16 residues. In DNA, the CDR3 is TGTGCCAGCAGTTCAGCATGGGGGGAGTCCTACAATGAGCAGTTCTTC. Translation gives CASSSAWGESYNEQFF.

Concerning this clonotype: This likely comes from a read error, as the CDR3 has no conserved phenylalanine or tryptophan at its end. The chain links TRBV11-1 to TRBJ1-5; no clear D gene. Germline assignment: CDR1 SGHAT and CDR2 FQDESV (reference sequence). V gave up 2 bases and J gave up 6 bases, with 20 bases separating them. The CDR3 is made up of 17 amino acids. The CDR3 region has the DNA TGTGCCAGCAGCTTACTGGCTGACTTGGTCTTCTTTCAGCCCCAGCATTTG. Translated, it gives CASSLLADLVFFQPQHL.

This clonotype showed up many times. This chain joins TRBV28 and TRBJ2-3; D gene ambiguous. Germline CDR1 reads MDHEN; CDR2 reads SYDVKM. The germline V and J ends were trimmed by 6 bases and 4 bases, with 8 bases remaining between them. This CDR3 contains 12 residues. CDR3 coding DNA: TGTGCCAGCAGGAGAAGGCCAGATACGCAGTATTTT. Protein product: CASRRRPDTQYF.

This clonotype was counted at least ten times. The chain couples TRBV27 to TRBJ2-7; no clear D gene. Germline-derived CDR1 and CDR2 are MNHEY and SMNVEV (reference sequence). This CDR3 comprises 12 residues. V lost 3 bases and J 7 bases, leaving 10 bases between the germline ends. The CDR3 region has the DNA TGTGCCAGCAGTTTGGTCTTGGGTGAGCAGTACTTC. This encodes CASSLVLGEQYF.

This clonotype was seen repeatedly, ten times or more. The rearrangement uses TRBV2 and TRBJ2-7; 8 bases fit TRBD1. Germline V gene lookup returns CDR1 SNHLY and CDR2 FYNNEI. The CDR3 has 15 amino acids. V was pared by 6 bases and J by 0 bases, with 7 bases of the junction left unmatched. This CDR3 reads CASRDPGGSSYEQYF. The CDR3 nucleotides read TGTGCCAGCAGGGATCCAGGGGGCTCCTCCTACGAGCAGTACTTC. Full variable domain (rest looked up from reference TRBV2 and TRBJ2-7): EPEVTQTPSHQVTQMGQEVILRCVPISNHLYFYWYRQILGQKVEFLVSFYNNEISEKSEIFDDQFSVERPDGSNFTLKIRSTKLEDSAMYFCASRDPGGSSYEQYFGPGTRLTVT.

This clonotype was observed many times. The chain is built from TRBV7-2 and TRBJ2-7; 8 bases map to TRBD2. V lost 1 base, J lost 5 bases, and 4 bases stayed unmatched. Looked up from germline, CDR1 is SGHTA and CDR2 is FQGNSA. This CDR3 has 14 residues. The CDR3 loop reads CASSLVGGAHEQYF. The DNA for the CDR3 is TGTGCCAGCAGCTTAGTCGGGGGGGCCCACGAGCAGTACTTC.